Shown below are 25 T cell receptor beta chains from a single sample sequenced in a study of shared clonotypes between healthy human individuals. Profiling relied on immunoSEQ multiplex PCR, and the TCRdb table lists in-frame clones only, not all of them. The repertoire holds 2 million to 2.5 million clones, with approximately 96% as singletons. The sequenced sample consisted of naive CD4+ T cells sorted from blood. Documented subset: CD45RA+ positively selected. The receptors originated from a man younger than 30 in good health.

The J gene is TRBJ1-5, the V gene TRBV5-6, with D tentatively TRBD1 (6 bases). The CDR3 covers 18 residues. Trimming stripped 4 bases from V and 8 bases from J, with 28 bases between. CDR1 and CDR2 from the germline V gene are SGHDT and YYEEEE. The CDR3 sequence is CASSNLGDNYPLSEPQHF. CDR3 nucleotides: TGTGCCAGCAGCAACCTCGGGGACAACTACCCGTTATCAGAGCCCCAGCATTTT. The full variable domain, completed using reference TRBV5-6 and TRBJ1-5, is DAGVTQSPTHLIKTRGQQVTLRCSPKSGHDTVSWYQQALGQGPQFIFQYYEEEERQRGNFPDRFSGHQFPNYSSELNVNALLLGDSALYLCASSNLGDNYPLSEPQHFGDGTRLSIL.

The CDR3 coding sequence is TGTGCCAGCAGCTTAAAGTTGCGCTCCTACGAGCAGTACTTC. Its protein product is CASSLKLRSYEQYF. V usage is TRBV7-2 and J usage is TRBJ2-7; no clear D gene. CDR1 is SGHTA, CDR2 FQGNSA, per germline. The CDR3 totals 14 residues. Between the trimmed V and J ends, which lost 2 bases and 0 bases, there was a span of 8 bases. The full variable domain, with the rest looked up from reference TRBV7-2 and TRBJ2-7, is GAGVSQSPSNKVTEKGKDVELRCDPISGHTALYWYRQSLGQGLEFLIYFQGNSAPDKSGLPSDRFSAERTGGSVSTLTIQRTQQEDSAVYLCASSLKLRSYEQYFGPGTRLTVT.

The chain uses TRBV18 and TRBJ2-1; 10 bases align to TRBD2. The junction had 10 bases not matched to a gene; V was cut back by 4 bases and J by 7 bases. The CDR3 is 16 residues long. Germline V gene data show CDR1 as KGHSH and CDR2 as LQKENI. The DNA of the CDR3 is TGTGCCAGCTCACAACCAGCGGGGGGGGCTTTTAATGAGCAGTTCTTC. Protein sequence: CASSQPAGGAFNEQFF. The variable domain in full, with the rest retrieved from reference TRBV18 and TRBJ2-1, is NAGVMQNPRHLVRRRGQEARLRCSPMKGHSHVYWYRQLPEEGLKFMVYLQKENIIDESGMPKERFSAEFPKEGPSILRIQQVVRGDSAAYFCASSQPAGGAFNEQFFGPGTRLTVL.

This chain uses TRBV19 with TRBJ2-3; 7 nucleotides line up with TRBD2. The CDR3 is made up of 16 amino acids. CDR1 is LNHDA and CDR2 is SQIVND in the germline V gene (reference sequence). After removal of 7 bases from V and 2 bases from J, the junction contained 12 bases not matched to a gene. DNA of the CDR3: TGTGCCAGTACCCAAGGGGCTAGCGGTTCCACAGATACGCAGTATTTT. Protein: CASTQGASGSTDTQYF.

Points on this clone: This CDR3 is also generated by other DNA sequences in the sample. The CDR3 sequence: CASSTGTGNQPQHF. In DNA, the CDR3 is TGTGCCAGTAGTACGGGTACTGGCAATCAGCCCCAGCATTTT. The gene calls are TRBV19 and TRBJ1-5; D gene ambiguous. Trimming removed 4 bases at V and 2 bases at J, with 9 bases between. This CDR3 comprises 14 residues. Looked up from germline, CDR1 is LNHDA and CDR2 is SQIVND (reference sequence).

The chain is built from TRBV25-1 and TRBJ1-5; D is perhaps TRBD1 (5 bases). The CDR3 contains 14 residues. Trimming removed 5 bases from V and 4 bases from J, with 12 bases in between. CDR1 and CDR2 (germline): MGHDK, SYGVNS. The CDR3 DNA reads TGTGCCAGCAGTATACAGGAATCAAATCAGCCCCAGCATTTT. Encoded protein: CASSIQESNQPQHF.

This clone was detected a few times. The chain joins TRBV6-5 to TRBJ2-4, with 13 bases fitting TRBD2. The CDR3 has 12 amino acids. Germline V gene lookup returns CDR1 MNHEY and CDR2 SVGAGI. Trimming took 11 bases from V and 9 from J; bases not matched to a gene: 4. This CDR3 is CAARTSGGIQYF. CDR3 DNA sequence: TGTGCCGCAAGGACTAGCGGGGGCATTCAGTACTTC.

The J gene is TRBJ2-1, the V gene TRBV6-6, with no clear D. This CDR3 region has 13 residues. Germline-derived CDR1 and CDR2 are MNHNY and SVGAGI (reference sequence). V was pared by 2 bases and J by 10 bases, with 12 bases between. As DNA, the CDR3 is TGTGCCAGCAGTTACCCGTTGACCCCCGAGCAGTTCTTC. As protein: CASSYPLTPEQFF.

This clone was detected once. The chain has TRBV5-1 and TRBJ2-1, with 8 positions matching TRBD2. The CDR3 totals 15 residues. Germline V gene data show CDR1 as SGHRS and CDR2 as YFSETQ. Unmatched junction bases numbered 12, after V lost 4 bases and J lost 9 bases. CDR3 protein: CASSRSGLDYSEQFF. CDR3 bases: TGCGCCAGCAGCCGCTCGGGACTAGATTATAGTGAGCAGTTCTTC. The full variable domain, completed using reference TRBV5-1 and TRBJ2-1, is KAGVTQTPRYLIKTRGQQVTLSCSPISGHRSVSWYQQTPGQGLQFLFEYFSETQRNKGNFPGRFSGRQFSNSRSEMNVSTLELGDSALYLCASSRSGLDYSEQFFGPGTRLTVL.

This rearrangement joins TRBV19 to TRBJ2-5, with D tentatively TRBD1 (6 bases). This CDR3 is built from 16 residues. V gave up 5 bases and J gave up 6 bases, with 22 bases separating them. CDR1 is LNHDA, CDR2 SQIVND, per germline (reference sequence). CDR3 sequence (DNA): TGTGCCAGTAGTCTCACTAGTGCACAGGGTAGACAGACCCAGTACTTC. This codes for CASSLTSAQGRQTQYF.

The V and J genes are TRBV27 and TRBJ1-4, with 9 bases that match TRBD1. With 5 bases clipped from V and 8 bases from J, the junction kept 21 bases outside the gene matches. The CDR3 consists of 19 residues. Germline V gene lookup returns CDR1 MNHEY and CDR2 SMNVEV (reference sequence). The CDR3, as DNA: TGTGCCAGCAGTCTGTTGACCGGGACAGGGCCCTTGAGAGGGGAAAAACTGTTTTTT. This sequence encodes CASSLLTGTGPLRGEKLFF.

The chain recombines TRBV2 with TRBJ1-1; no clear D. V was trimmed by 6 bases and J by 4 bases, leaving 15 bases between them. Germline CDR1 SNHLY, CDR2 FYNNEI. The CDR3 consists of 14 residues. The CDR3 region has the DNA TGTGCCAGCAGGGAGGACCTGCGTGGCACTGAAGCTTTCTTT. This sequence encodes CASREDLRGTEAFF.

This clone turned up a few times. Other nucleotide sequences in the sample specify the same CDR3. J is TRBJ2-3 and V is TRBV6-1; D not certain. This CDR3 comprises 12 residues. Germline V gives CDR1 MNHNS, CDR2 SASEGT. Trimming shortened V by 4 bases and J by 2 bases, and 4 bases separated the two germline ends. CDR3: CASSASTDTQYF. CDR3 nucleotides: TGTGCCAGCAGTGCATCCACAGATACGCAGTATTTT.

The rearrangement uses TRBV10-1 and TRBJ2-5, with D perhaps TRBD1 (5 bases). Germline loops: CDR1 WNHNN, CDR2 SYGVQD (reference sequence). The V end was cut by 3 bases, the J end by 5 bases, with 10 bases between. There are 13 residues in the CDR3. CDR3 sequence: CASSEGRVETQYF. Here the CDR3 DNA reads TGCGCCAGCAGTGAAGGCAGGGTCGAGACCCAGTACTTC.

This clone was found once. The J gene is TRBJ2-7, the V gene TRBV5-4; 8 nucleotides line up with TRBD1. The ends lost 0 bases at V and 2 bases at J; junction bases unmatched: 7. This CDR3 is built from 16 residues. The germline V gene has CDR1 SGHNT and CDR2 YYREEE (reference sequence). The CDR3 DNA sequence: TGTGCCAGCAGCTTGGGTGGACAGGGATACGCCTACGAGCAGTACTTC. Protein product: CASSLGGQGYAYEQYF.

The chain carries TRBV2 and TRBJ2-2; D may be TRBD1 (5 bases). Deletions cut 6 bases from V and 2 bases from J, with 13 bases between. The CDR3 is 15 amino acids. The germline CDR1 and CDR2 sequences are SNHLY and FYNNEI. The CDR3 DNA is TGTGCCAGCAGAAGACAGTTCTCCAACACCGGGGAGCTGTTTTTT. It yields the protein CASRRQFSNTGELFF. Full variable domain (missing parts from reference TRBV2 and TRBJ2-2): EPEVTQTPSHQVTQMGQEVILRCVPISNHLYFYWYRQILGQKVEFLVSFYNNEISEKSEIFDDQFSVERPDGSNFTLKIRSTKLEDSAMYFCASRRQFSNTGELFFGEGSRLTVL.

The V gene is TRBV11-2, the J gene TRBJ2-7, with 11 bases aligning to TRBD2. V lost 6 bases to trimming and J lost 2 bases; unmatched junction nucleotides: 9. The CDR3 spans 16 residues. The germline V gene has CDR1 SGHAT and CDR2 FQNNGV. The CDR3 loop reads CASRWSSGGFAYEQYF. The DNA for the CDR3 is TGTGCCAGCAGGTGGTCTAGCGGGGGGTTTGCCTACGAGCAGTACTTC.

This clone was recorded only once. The chain is built from TRBV10-1 and TRBJ2-1; D unclear. Germline V gene data show CDR1 as WNHNN and CDR2 as SYGVQD (reference sequence). V lost 4 bases and J 5 bases, leaving 3 bases between the germline ends. The CDR3 totals 11 residues. The CDR3 DNA reads TGCGCCAGCAGTGGACACAATGAGCAGTTCTTC. Translating gives CASSGHNEQFF.

V usage is TRBV6-6 and J usage is TRBJ2-7; D not resolved. Between the trimmed V and J ends, which lost 0 bases and 5 bases, there was a span of 5 bases. The CDR3 has 12 amino acids. CDR1 MNHNY and CDR2 SVGAGI come from the germline V gene (reference sequence). CDR3 in DNA: TGTGCCAGCAGTTACTCATCGCACGAGCAGTACTTC. It is translated as CASSYSSHEQYF.

CDR3 sequence reads: CASSLALQNTQYF. The CDR3 DNA follows: TGTGCCAGCAGCTTAGCCCTACAGAATACGCAGTATTTT. V gene TRBV7-2 combines with J gene TRBJ2-3; D is undetermined. The length of the CDR3 is 13 residues. Per the germline V gene, CDR1 is SGHTA and CDR2 is FQGNSA. V was shortened by 0 bases and J by 7 bases, with 8 bases between the two germline ends.

This chain connects TRBV11-2 to TRBJ2-1; 10 bases fit TRBD2. Germline V gives CDR1 SGHAT, CDR2 FQNNGV. The CDR3 is 16 residues long. V lost 6 bases to trimming and J lost 8 bases; unmatched junction nucleotides: 13. Here the CDR3 reads CASSQVAGGLLDEQFF. DNA of the CDR3: TGTGCCAGCAGTCAGGTAGCGGGGGGCTTATTGGATGAGCAGTTCTTC.

Note on this clone: Other DNA sequences in this sample translate to the same CDR3. The chain recombines TRBV10-1 with TRBJ2-3; TRBD1 agrees at 11 bases. V gave up 5 bases and J gave up 3 bases; unmatched junction bases: 1. The CDR3 spans 14 residues. The germline V gene encodes CDR1 WNHNN and CDR2 SYGVQD (reference sequence). The CDR3 nucleotides are TGCGCCAGCAGTCGGGACAGGGGGACAGATACGCAGTATTTT. Translation gives CASSRDRGTDTQYF.

The V call is TRBV28, the J call TRBJ2-4, with 7 bases identical to TRBD2. Germline V gives CDR1 MDHEN, CDR2 SYDVKM. There are 16 residues in the CDR3. Trimming cost V 6 bases and J 0 bases; bases outside gene matches: 8. The CDR3 DNA sequence: TGTGCCAGCAGCTTGACTAGCTCAATAGCCAAAAACATTCAGTACTTC. Its translation is CASSLTSSIAKNIQYF.

J is TRBJ2-7 and V is TRBV7-8; D unclear. Germline CDR1 is SGHVS and CDR2 is FQNEAQ. The CDR3 has 15 residues. V was shortened by 0 bases and J by 5 bases, with 14 bases between the two germline ends. The CDR3 loop reads CASSLALRQTHEQYF. The CDR3 DNA sequence: TGTGCCAGCAGCTTAGCACTTCGCCAGACCCACGAGCAGTACTTC. The full variable domain, rest sourced from reference TRBV7-8 and TRBJ2-7, is GAGVSQSPRYKVAKRGQDVALRCDPISGHVSLFWYQQALGQGPEFLTYFQNEAQLDKSGLPSDRFFAERPEGSVSTLKIQRTQQEDSAVYLCASSLALRQTHEQYFGPGTRLTVT.

This chain uses TRBV14 with TRBJ1-6, with TRBD1 identical over 8 bases. The trim removed 3 bases at V and 6 bases at J, leaving 4 bases unmatched. CDR1 and CDR2 (germline): SGHDN, FVKESK. The CDR3 extends over 15 amino acids. The CDR3 loop is CASSHGQGLNSPLHF. CDR3 bases: TGTGCCAGCAGCCATGGACAGGGCCTTAATTCACCCCTCCACTTT.